Below are 5 T cell receptor beta chains sequenced from a single sample in a study of blood T cell repertoires in COVID-19. Data came from immunoSEQ multiplex PCR; TCRdb stores just in-frame clones and leaves some out. The sample includes around 400,000 clones, around nine tenths of them seen just once. The sample consisted of PBMCs or T cells enriched from blood (not recorded which). The receptors come from a young woman who had recovered from COVID-19.

J is TRBJ1-4 and V is TRBV4-1; D not resolved. CDR3 size: 15 residues. Per germline, CDR1 MGHRA and CDR2 YSYEKL. V shed 0 bases and J shed 3 bases, with 8 bases lying between them. The CDR3: CASSQEWQANEKLFF. CDR3 bases: TGCGCCAGCAGCCAAGAATGGCAGGCTAATGAAAAACTGTTTTTT.

This clone was detected a few times. The chain has TRBV19 and TRBJ1-2; perhaps TRBD1 as D (6 bases). The CDR3 has 13 residues. V was pared by 5 bases and J by 6 bases, with 13 bases between. The germline CDR1 and CDR2 sequences are LNHDA and SQIVND (reference sequence). The CDR3 is CASSPAAGDGYTF. The CDR3 DNA is TGTGCCAGTAGTCCTGCGGCAGGGGATGGCTACACCTTC.

The rearrangement joins TRBV29-1 to TRBJ2-1; D is possibly TRBD1 (6 bases). Germline V gene data show CDR1 as SQVTM and CDR2 as ANQGSEA. The CDR3 loop spans 17 amino acids. Deletions cut 6 bases from V and 0 bases from J, with 21 bases between. CDR3 region: CSVQGLRAVSSYNEQFF. CDR3 coding DNA: TGCAGCGTACAGGGTCTACGTGCGGTAAGCTCCTACAATGAGCAGTTCTTC.

This clone is judged large. The chain recombines TRBV19 with TRBJ1-1; tentatively, D is TRBD1 (5 bases). In germline, CDR1 is LNHDA, CDR2 SQIVND (reference sequence). Trimming took 1 base from V and 7 from J, leaving 10 bases between them. CDR3 length equals 13 residues. The CDR3 loop is CASSIGGSSEAFF. The CDR3, as DNA: TGTGCCAGTAGTATAGGGGGCTCGAGTGAAGCTTTCTTT.

Of note for this clone: A read error may produce the germline difference seen at one junction end. J is TRBJ2-7 and V is TRBV7-9; possible D gene TRBD1, 6 bases. Looked up from germline, CDR1 is SEHNR and CDR2 is FQNEAQ (reference sequence). CDR3 length: 13 amino acids. The CDR3 here is CASSLAGTNLLFF. In nucleotides, the CDR3 is TGTGCCAGCAGCTTAGCAGGGACAAACCTCCTCTTCTTC.